This T cell receptor (beta chain) was sequenced for a study of blood T cell repertoires in COVID-19 (dated by TCRdb to the early 2020s). For context, the study as a whole: Samples from collaborators originated in the United States, Italy and Spain and spanned both the acute and convalescent phases of COVID-19. Nearly every sample came with metadata listing a de-identified subject ID, COVID-19 status, age in years and sex. The samples were drawn from the first 160 participants of the ongoing ImmuneRACE study and from 1,254 subjects provided by 6 global collaborators. Deeply sampled blood TCRbeta repertoires from subjects exposed to, actively infected with, or recovered from COVID-19 were included in the dataset. The repertoires were made available in a free public database intended to serve as a resource for research on the immune response to SARS-CoV-2. Where HLA class I and class II types were available, the types were taken from metadata supplied by the sample provider, not from assay-based typing. The prospective study material was composed of cDNA or gDNA derived from T cells, B-cell-depleted T cells, or PBMCs.

The full study reports these points: The amount of clinical and demographic metadata varied by source and participant and was provided uncurated.

At one collaborating source in Seattle, patients were enrolled during active infection and were followed longitudinally through the course of disease. The collaborating institutions used their own protocols to collect whole blood in K2EDTA tubes. For TCRbeta analysis, collaborators shipped samples as frozen whole blood, isolated PBMCs, or DNA extracted from either of those sample types. The immunoSEQ Assay, a bias-controlled multiplex PCR, was used to amplify TCRbeta CDR3 regions from genomic DNA. Per the source publication's procedure: The number of nucleated cells in each sample was estimated by amplification of reference gene primers within the assay. Sequence reads were collapsed and filtered to measure the absolute abundance of every unique TCRbeta CDR3 rearrangement. For each sample, productive Simpson clonality was calculated as the square root of Simpson's diversity index across productive rearrangements. Held by TCRdb, this immuneACCESS table contains in-frame sequences only and omits some clones. Under half of the omission traces to an unresolved V gene where checked; the cause of the rest is unknown. Clone size and the V and J calls come from that table; the DNA yielded D and trimming. In this sample the table shows approximately 530,000 clones, about 89% of which occur a single time. The ten biggest clones cover 7.8% of the sample.

The cysteine opens and the phenylalanine closes a CDR3 of 15 amino acids. This entry keeps only the CDR3 DNA: 45 bases, framed from base 1. Trimming takes 0 bases from V and 9 bases from J, and the germline ends sit 12 bases apart. From a lookup of the germline V gene, CDR1 and CDR2 are SGHAT and FQNNGV. This clone occurred once. The antigen this receptor binds is unknown. It has no much larger one-base neighbor in the sample; base qualities were not kept. This chain is built from TRBV11-2 and TRBJ1-6, with the D gene uncertain. The sequenced sample was peripheral blood. This clonotype was obtained from a woman in her 50s with COVID-19, enrolled during active disease. Here is the DNA: TGTGCCAGCAGCTTAGATCAGCGGGCCGGTTCACCCCTCCACTTT. Its translation reads: CASSLDQRAGSPLHF.